This entry lists 15 T cell receptor beta chains sequenced from one sample in a study of blood T cells in healthy people across ages. Next came a second PCR, run for roughly 6 to 11 cycles, which used a sample-barcoded 5' primer along with a J-beta primer mix. TCRdb reprocessed the 5' RACE reads with MiXCR, giving one entry per CDR3 protein. The table lists about 680,000 distinct CDR3 sequences, roughly 49% of them singletons. The sequenced material came from blood. The receptors were gathered from a woman aged 55-69 years in good health.

This CDR3 is CSARTRTSGLQTYNEQFF. CDR3 DNA: TGCAGTGCTAGAACGAGGACTAGCGGGCTTCAGACCTACAATGAGCAGTTCTTC. This chain connects TRBV20-1 to TRBJ2-1; 11 nucleotides agree with TRBD2. Trimming took 2 bases from V and 2 from J; bases not matched to a gene: 11. This CDR3 is built from 18 residues. Looked up from germline, CDR1 is DFQATT and CDR2 is SNEGSKA (reference sequence).

In the case of this clonotype: Germline and junction disagree at one end, which may indicate a read error. The V and J genes are TRBV27 and TRBJ1-4; D gene unclear. Germline assignment: CDR1 MNHEY and CDR2 SMNVEV (reference sequence). The CDR3 is made up of 13 amino acids. The DNA of the CDR3 is TGTGCCATCAGTTCAATAACTAATGAAAAACCGTTTTTT. Translating gives CAISSITNEKPFF.

The V gene is TRBV4-3, the J gene TRBJ1-5; D may be TRBD1 (6 bases). This CDR3 is 16 amino acids long. CDR1 is LGHNA and CDR2 is YSLEER in the germline V gene. V was pared by 0 bases and J by 4 bases, with 13 bases between. CDR3 loop: CASSQDWRGGNQPQHF. The CDR3 DNA reads TGCGCCAGCAGCCAAGACTGGAGGGGGGGGAATCAGCCCCAGCATTTT.

V gene TRBV6-5 combines with J gene TRBJ1-6; 9 bases fit TRBD1. CDR1 and CDR2 from the germline V gene are MNHEY and SVGAGI. This CDR3 has 17 residues. Trimming cost V 8 bases and J 8 bases; bases outside gene matches: 16. As DNA, the CDR3 is TGTGCCAGCTCTTATGGGGTAACAGGGGGCCGTGATTCACCCCTCCACTTT. This codes for CASSYGVTGGRDSPLHF.

The chain links TRBV3-1 to TRBJ2-5, with 14 bases matching TRBD2. This CDR3 has 15 residues. V was clipped by 4 bases and J by 11 bases; unmatched bases: 9. Germline V gene lookup returns CDR1 LGHDT and CDR2 YNNKEL (reference sequence). CDR3 DNA: TGTGCCAGCAGCCCAGGGACTAGCGGGAGCAGTCGGCAGTACTTC. Its translation is CASSPGTSGSSRQYF.

The sample holds a few counts of this clonotype. The chain recombines TRBV5-1 with TRBJ2-1, with 7 bases that match TRBD2. The trim removed 5 bases at V and 1 base at J, leaving 3 bases unmatched. Germline CDR1 reads SGHRS; CDR2 reads YFSETQ. The CDR3 sequence is 14 residues long. The CDR3 protein is CASRLAASYNEQFF. The CDR3 nucleotides read TGCGCCAGCAGGCTAGCGGCATCCTACAATGAGCAGTTCTTC.

The chain couples TRBV6-2 or TRBV6-3 to TRBJ2-5; 8 nucleotides line up with TRBD2. V lost 4 bases to trimming and J lost 11 bases; unmatched junction nucleotides: 18. CDR3 length: 16 residues. Germline assignment: CDR1 MNHEY and CDR2 SVGEGT. In DNA form, the CDR3 reads TGTGCCAGCAGTTCCCACATAGCGGGATTATACAATGAGCAGTACTTC. This translates into CASSSHIAGLYNEQYF.

V usage is TRBV6-1 and J usage is TRBJ2-1; unclear D gene. The CDR3 length is 15 residues. Germline loops: CDR1 MNHNS, CDR2 SASEGT. Trimming cost V 8 bases and J 7 bases, with 21 bases left between them. As DNA, the CDR3 is TGTGCCAGCGCCACGATAGTCCAGTCCCGGAATGAGCAGTTCTTC. Encoded protein: CASATIVQSRNEQFF.

This clonotype occurred a few times. The V call is TRBV7-2, the J call TRBJ1-2, with 8 bases matching TRBD1. With V trimmed by 4 bases and J by 7 bases, 2 bases remained unmatched. Germline values: CDR1 SGHTA, CDR2 FQGNSA. The CDR3 loop spans 12 amino acids. The CDR3 sequence: CASSSGGVGYTF. The CDR3 nucleotides read TGTGCCAGCAGCTCAGGGGGCGTTGGCTACACCTTC.

The chain has TRBV3-1 and TRBJ2-3; TRBD1 agrees at 8 bases. CDR1 is LGHDT and CDR2 is YNNKEL in the germline V gene (reference sequence). The CDR3 is 14 residues long. V shed 3 bases and J 7 bases; nucleotides not matched to a gene: 6. CDR3: CASSHGQGVYTQYF. CDR3 in DNA: TGTGCCAGCAGCCACGGACAGGGAGTATATACGCAGTATTTT.

The chain combines TRBV5-1 with TRBJ2-1, with D perhaps TRBD2 (6 bases). This CDR3 spans 14 amino acids. Germline CDR1 and CDR2: SGHRS and YFSETQ. V gave up 7 bases and J gave up 4 bases, with 15 bases separating them. CDR3: CASWRDAGYNEQFF. The CDR3 DNA is TGCGCCAGCTGGCGGGACGCCGGATACAATGAGCAGTTCTTC.

The CDR3 is CATTIAGLAKNIQYF. CDR3 nucleotide sequence: TGCGCCACGACAATCGCGGGGCTAGCCAAAAACATTCAGTACTTC. The chain combines TRBV10-1 with TRBJ2-4, with a possible D match to TRBD2 (6 bases). Looked up from germline, CDR1 is WNHNN and CDR2 is SYGVQD (reference sequence). The CDR3 runs to 15 residues. V gave up 10 bases and J gave up 0 bases, with 16 bases separating them.

This clonotype was picked up a small number of times. V usage is TRBV20-1 and J usage is TRBJ2-5, with D maybe TRBD2 (6 bases). The CDR3 runs 14 residues. V gave up 1 base and J gave up 5 bases, with 14 bases separating them. In germline, CDR1 is DFQATT, CDR2 SNEGSKA (reference sequence). Here the CDR3 reads CSARVQGGLETQYF. As DNA, the CDR3 is TGCAGTGCTAGAGTTCAGGGAGGATTGGAGACCCAGTACTTC.

This clonotype has more than one count but fewer than ten. The rearrangement uses TRBV3-1 and TRBJ2-1; tentative D call: TRBD2 (5 bases). The CDR3 totals 14 residues. Trimming shortened V by 0 bases and J by 9 bases, and 12 bases separated the two germline ends. Germline loops: CDR1 LGHDT, CDR2 YNNKEL (reference sequence). This chain's CDR3 is CASSQDYKRLEQFF. In DNA form, the CDR3 reads TGTGCCAGCAGCCAAGATTATAAGCGGCTTGAGCAGTTCTTC.

The rearrangement uses TRBV4-3 and TRBJ1-6, with D maybe TRBD1 (6 bases). In germline, CDR1 is LGHNA, CDR2 YSLEER. The CDR3 runs to 17 residues. The V and J ends lost 0 bases and 4 bases respectively, with 13 bases between them. The CDR3 DNA reads TGCGCCAGCAGCCAAGAGTCCCAGGGGCCTTATAATTCACCCCTCCACTTT. Protein: CASSQESQGPYNSPLHF.